This is a list of T cell receptor beta chains from one sample in a study of T cells after yellow fever vaccination. TCRdb analysed the 5' RACE reads with MiXCR anew, one entry per CDR3 protein. This sample yields roughly 45,000 distinct CDR3 sequences, of which 6.8% are seen a single time; 14% to 15% belongs to the top ten. The starting material was CD8+ T cells not binding an NS4B(214-222) dextramer, sorted from PBMCs, obtained 45 days after the yellow fever booster vaccination. The receptor set was obtained from a man aged 30 to 45 who received the YFV17D yellow fever vaccine. Both conserved end residues are part of each CDR3. The D gene is left open where the match is weak. Expanded clones get a size class; other rows say once, few or many, or leave the size out.

D gene,V gene,J gene,clone size,CDR3 protein,CDR3 DNA
-,TRBV29-1,TRBJ1-1,-,CSVRGLAERMNTEAFF,TGCAGCGTTAGGGGTCTTGCGGAGAGAATGAACACTGAAGCTTTCTTT
-,TRBV15,TRBJ2-1,many,CATSGDSYNEQFF,TGTGCCACCAGCGGGGACTCCTACAATGAGCAGTTCTTC
TRBD1,TRBV6-1,TRBJ2-2,-,CASSLDRGITWELFF,TGTGCCAGCAGCCTAGACAGGGGAATCACCTGGGAGCTGTTTTTT
TRBD1,TRBV9,TRBJ2-7,many,CASAAGTGAYEQYF,TGTGCCAGCGCCGCGGGGACAGGGGCCTACGAGCAGTACTTC
TRBD2,TRBV5-1,TRBJ2-2,many,CASSGDYSVLTGELFF,TGCGCCAGCAGCGGGGACTATTCAGTGTTAACCGGGGAGCTGTTTTTT
-,TRBV7-2,TRBJ2-7,many,CASSLDGASYEQYF,TGTGCCAGCAGCTTAGATGGGGCGTCCTACGAGCAGTACTTC
-,TRBV5-1,TRBJ2-7,many,CASSFGSGSYEQYF,TGCGCCAGCAGCTTTGGCAGCGGATCCTACGAGCAGTACTTC
TRBD2,TRBV4-2,TRBJ2-3,many,CASSNGLADSTDTQYF,TGTGCCAGCAGCAACGGACTAGCCGATAGCACAGATACGCAGTATTTT
TRBD2,TRBV10-3,TRBJ2-3,many,CAISEREGQGDTQYF,TGTGCCATCAGTGAGAGGGAGGGCCAAGGAGATACGCAGTATTTT
-,TRBV27,TRBJ1-5,many,CASSLSPGQPQHF,TGTGCCAGCAGTTTAAGTCCAGGGCAGCCCCAGCATTTT
TRBD1,TRBV27,TRBJ1-5,many,CASSPGAGGATVLQPQHF,TGTGCCAGCAGTCCAGGGGCAGGGGGTGCCACAGTTCTTCAGCCCCAGCATTTT
-,TRBV7-9,TRBJ2-7,many,CASIGGGYEQYF,TGTGCCAGCATCGGAGGCGGCTACGAGCAGTACTTC
TRBD2,TRBV20-1,TRBJ2-1,medium-sized,CSATPLTSGIHHEQFF,TGCAGTGCCACACCGTTGACTAGCGGGATTCACCATGAGCAGTTCTTC
-,TRBV27,TRBJ2-5,many,CASSPPFGLFGETQYF,TGTGCCAGCAGCCCCCCTTTTGGATTGTTCGGGGAGACCCAGTACTTC
-,TRBV4-3,TRBJ2-7,many,CASSRGTGGAYEQYF,TGCGCCAGCAGCCGAGGGACTGGCGGGGCCTACGAGCAGTACTTC
-,TRBV20-1,TRBJ1-6,many,CSARDHTGDSPLHF,TGCAGTGCTAGAGATCACACAGGAGATTCACCCCTCCACTTT
TRBD1,TRBV7-6,TRBJ2-1,few,CASTGQGEWDEQFF,TGTGCCAGCACAGGACAGGGGGAATGGGATGAGCAGTTCTTC
TRBD2,TRBV6-1,TRBJ2-3,many,CASIRSGRSTDTQYF,TGTGCCAGCATACGAAGCGGGAGAAGCACAGATACGCAGTATTTT
TRBD1,TRBV27,TRBJ1-5,many,CASSLSWTGVELGNQPQHF,TGTGCCAGCAGTTTATCATGGACAGGGGTAGAATTAGGCAATCAGCCCCAGCATTTT
TRBD2,TRBV10-2,TRBJ2-1,many,CASSESRAGGFYNEQFF,TGCGCCAGCAGTGAGTCGAGAGCGGGAGGGTTCTACAATGAGCAGTTCTTC
-,TRBV12-3/TRBV12-4,TRBJ2-7,many,CASSGTYEQYF,TGTGCCAGCAGCGGGACTTACGAGCAGTACTTC
-,TRBV13,TRBJ2-1,many,CASSSPGTFYNEQFF,TGTGCCAGCAGCTCCCCTGGGACTTTCTACAATGAGCAGTTCTTC
TRBD2,TRBV5-1,TRBJ2-3,-,CASSLPSSGSTDTQYF,TGCGCCAGCAGCCTCCCGAGTAGCGGGAGCACAGATACGCAGTATTTT
-,TRBV25-1,TRBJ2-5,many,CASSVTETQYF,TGTGCCAGCAGTGTAACGGAGACCCAGTACTTC
TRBD1,TRBV7-3,TRBJ2-7,many,CASSFLGTGGSEQYF,TGTGCCAGCAGCTTTCTGGGGACAGGGGGCTCCGAGCAGTACTTC
-,TRBV20-1,TRBJ2-7,many,CSARATPGPLEEQYF,TGCAGTGCTAGGGCAACTCCGGGCCCTTTGGAGGAGCAGTACTTC
TRBD1,TRBV27,TRBJ1-1,many,CASSLTGTGHTEAFF,TGTGCCAGCAGTTTAACCGGGACAGGTCACACTGAAGCTTTCTTT
-,TRBV7-2,TRBJ1-5,few,CASSLGGASNQPQHF,TGTGCCAGCAGCTTAGGGGGGGCCAGCAATCAGCCCCAGCATTTT
TRBD2,TRBV7-9,TRBJ2-1,many,CASTPGLAGGNEQFF,TGTGCCAGCACGCCCGGACTAGCGGGAGGTAATGAGCAGTTCTTC
-,TRBV6-5,TRBJ2-7,few,CASSYATAGEQYF,TGTGCCAGCAGTTACGCTACCGCGGGCGAGCAGTACTTC
-,TRBV5-1,TRBJ1-2,many,CASSSVAGTTTNYGYTF,TGCGCCAGCAGCTCCGTTGCCGGGACAACTACTAACTATGGCTACACCTTC
-,TRBV5-4,TRBJ2-1,many,CASSWGTPRQQFF,TGTGCCAGCAGCTGGGGGACTCCCAGGCAGCAGTTCTTC
-,TRBV20-1,TRBJ2-2,many,CSARIRTASYTGELFF,TGCAGTGCTAGAATAAGGACAGCGTCTTACACCGGGGAGCTGTTTTTT
-,TRBV27,TRBJ2-1,many,CASSFVGDGNNEQFF,TGTGCCAGCAGTTTTGTGGGGGACGGTAACAATGAGCAGTTCTTC
TRBD2,TRBV7-6,TRBJ2-2,many,CASSLAQREVGELFF,TGTGCCAGCAGCTTAGCTCAGCGGGAGGTCGGGGAGCTGTTTTTT
TRBD1,TRBV11-2,TRBJ2-5,-,CASRDLTGTGDRGETQYF,TGTGCCAGCAGAGACCTCACCGGTACCGGGGACAGAGGGGAGACCCAGTACTTC
TRBD1,TRBV20-1,TRBJ2-7,few,CSATGGLNEQYF,TGCAGTGCTACAGGGGGTTTGAACGAGCAGTACTTC
TRBD1,TRBV7-2,TRBJ2-3,many,CASSFGSGTGTITQYF,TGTGCCAGCAGTTTTGGATCCGGGACAGGGACGATTACGCAGTATTTT
TRBD2,TRBV5-1,TRBJ2-3,many,CASSSLGLADGTDTQYF,TGCGCCAGCAGCTCCTTGGGTCTAGCGGATGGAACAGATACGCAGTATTTT
TRBD2,TRBV19,TRBJ2-1,many,CASSTGGRTYNEQFF,TGTGCCAGTAGTACAGGCGGGAGGACCTACAATGAGCAGTTCTTC
TRBD1,TRBV28,TRBJ1-5,many,CASSLGGTGNQPQHF,TGTGCCAGCAGTTTAGGCGGGACAGGGAATCAGCCCCAGCATTTT
TRBD1,TRBV20-1,TRBJ2-3,many,CSAKTGVRTDTQYF,TGCAGTGCGAAGACAGGGGTTCGCACAGATACGCAGTATTTT
TRBD2,TRBV6-1,TRBJ2-7,many,CATTSGRAYEQYF,TGTGCCACCACTAGCGGGAGGGCCTACGAGCAGTACTTC
-,TRBV7-9,TRBJ2-1,many,CASSSTNNEQFF,TGTGCCAGCAGCTCCACTAACAATGAGCAGTTCTTC
TRBD2,TRBV27,TRBJ2-1,many,CASTSPSGAYNEQFF,TGTGCCAGCACCTCCCCAAGCGGGGCCTACAATGAGCAGTTCTTC
-,TRBV10-2,TRBJ2-3,few,CASSENSGTTDTQYF,TGCGCCAGCAGTGAGAATTCCGGGACCACAGATACGCAGTATTTT
-,TRBV12-3/TRBV12-4,TRBJ2-7,many,CASTQGGPEQYF,TGTGCCAGCACCCAGGGAGGCCCCGAGCAGTACTTC